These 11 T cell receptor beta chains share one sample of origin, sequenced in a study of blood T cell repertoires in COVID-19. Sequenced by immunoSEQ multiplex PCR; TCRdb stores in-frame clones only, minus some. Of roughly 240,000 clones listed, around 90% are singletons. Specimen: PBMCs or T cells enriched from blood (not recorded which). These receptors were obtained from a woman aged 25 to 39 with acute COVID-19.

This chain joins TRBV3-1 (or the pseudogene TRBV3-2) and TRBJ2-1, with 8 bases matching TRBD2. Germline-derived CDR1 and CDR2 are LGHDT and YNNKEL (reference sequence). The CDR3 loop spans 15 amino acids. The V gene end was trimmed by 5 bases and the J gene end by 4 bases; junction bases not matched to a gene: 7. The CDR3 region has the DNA TGTGCCAGCAGCTTCGGGAGGGGCGTTTACAATGAGCAGTTCTTC. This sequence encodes CASSFGRGVYNEQFF.

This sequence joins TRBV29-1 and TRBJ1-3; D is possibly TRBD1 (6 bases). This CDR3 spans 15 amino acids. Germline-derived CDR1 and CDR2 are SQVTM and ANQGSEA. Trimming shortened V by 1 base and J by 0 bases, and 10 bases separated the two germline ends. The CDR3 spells CSVEADSHSGNTIYF. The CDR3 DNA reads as TGCAGCGTTGAAGCGGACAGCCACTCTGGAAACACCATATATTTT.

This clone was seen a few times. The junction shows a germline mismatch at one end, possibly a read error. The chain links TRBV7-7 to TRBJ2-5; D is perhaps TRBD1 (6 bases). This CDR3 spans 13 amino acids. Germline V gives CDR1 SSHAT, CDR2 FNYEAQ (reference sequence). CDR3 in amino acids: CASSVDSRETQYF. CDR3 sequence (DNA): TGTGCTAGCAGCGTGGACAGCAGGGAGACCCAGTACTTC.

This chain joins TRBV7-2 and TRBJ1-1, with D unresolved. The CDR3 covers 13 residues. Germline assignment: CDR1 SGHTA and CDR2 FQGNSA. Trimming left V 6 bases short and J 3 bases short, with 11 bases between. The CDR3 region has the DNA TGTGCCAGCAGGGTTGGGAGAGACACTGAAGCTTTCTTT. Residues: CASRVGRDTEAFF.

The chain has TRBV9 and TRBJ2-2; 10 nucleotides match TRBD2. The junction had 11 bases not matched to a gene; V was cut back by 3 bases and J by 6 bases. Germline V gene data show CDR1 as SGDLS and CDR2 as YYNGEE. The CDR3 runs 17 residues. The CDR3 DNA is TGTGCCAGCAGCGCGGGACTAGCGAATCCCGGTGCCGGGGAGCTGTTTTTT. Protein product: CASSAGLANPGAGELFF. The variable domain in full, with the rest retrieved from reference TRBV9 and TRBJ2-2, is DSGVTQTPKHLITATGQRVTLRCSPRSGDLSVYWYQQSLDQGLQFLIQYYNGEERAKGNILERFSAQQFPDLHSELNLSSLELGDSALYFCASSAGLANPGAGELFFGEGSRLTVL.

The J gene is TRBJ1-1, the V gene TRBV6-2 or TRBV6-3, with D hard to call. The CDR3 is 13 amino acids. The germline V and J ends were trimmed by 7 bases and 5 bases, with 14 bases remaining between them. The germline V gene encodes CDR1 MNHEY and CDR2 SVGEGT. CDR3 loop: CASTPEGGTEAFF. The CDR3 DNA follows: TGTGCCAGCACCCCCGAGGGAGGGACTGAAGCTTTCTTT.

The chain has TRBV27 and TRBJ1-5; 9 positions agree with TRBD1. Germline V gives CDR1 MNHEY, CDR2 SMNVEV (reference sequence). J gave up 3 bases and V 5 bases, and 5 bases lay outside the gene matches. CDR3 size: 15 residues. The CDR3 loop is CASSRTGGVNQPQHF. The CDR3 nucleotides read TGTGCCAGCAGTAGAACAGGGGGCGTCAATCAGCCCCAGCATTTT.

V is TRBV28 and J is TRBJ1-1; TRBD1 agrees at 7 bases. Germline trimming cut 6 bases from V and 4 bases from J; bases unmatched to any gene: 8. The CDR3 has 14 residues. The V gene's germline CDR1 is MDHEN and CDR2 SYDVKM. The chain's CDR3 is CASSPPTGSTEAFF. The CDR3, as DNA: TGTGCCAGCAGCCCCCCGACAGGGTCCACTGAAGCTTTCTTT.

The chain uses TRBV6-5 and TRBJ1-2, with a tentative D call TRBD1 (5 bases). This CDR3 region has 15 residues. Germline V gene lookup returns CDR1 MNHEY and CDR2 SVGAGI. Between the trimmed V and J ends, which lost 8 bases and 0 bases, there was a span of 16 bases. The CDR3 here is CASRLGTPANYGYTF. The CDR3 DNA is TGTGCCAGCCGACTAGGGACGCCAGCTAACTATGGCTACACCTTC.

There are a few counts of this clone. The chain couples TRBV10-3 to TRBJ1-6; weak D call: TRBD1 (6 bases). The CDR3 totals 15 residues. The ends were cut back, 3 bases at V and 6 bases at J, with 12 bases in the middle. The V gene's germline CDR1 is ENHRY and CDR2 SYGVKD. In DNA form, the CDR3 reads TGTGCCATCAGTGATTCCGGGACACGTAATTCACCCCTCCACTTT. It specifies CAISDSGTRNSPLHF.

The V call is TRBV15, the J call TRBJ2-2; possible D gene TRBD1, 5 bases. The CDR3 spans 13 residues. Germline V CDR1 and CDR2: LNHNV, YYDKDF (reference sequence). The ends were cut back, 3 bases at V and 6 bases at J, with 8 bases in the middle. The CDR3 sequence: CATSSQGSGELFF. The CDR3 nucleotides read TGTGCCACCAGCAGTCAGGGTTCCGGGGAGCTGTTTTTT.